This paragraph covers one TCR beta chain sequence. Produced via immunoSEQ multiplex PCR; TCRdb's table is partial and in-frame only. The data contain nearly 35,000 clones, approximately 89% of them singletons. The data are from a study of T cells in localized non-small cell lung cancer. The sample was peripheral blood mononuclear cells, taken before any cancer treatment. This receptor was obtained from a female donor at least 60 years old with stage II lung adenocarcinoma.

This chain's CDR3 is CASSSIGPSPQHF. CDR3 sequence (DNA): TGTGCCAGTAGCAGTATCGGACCTTCGCCCCAGCATTTT. The chain recombines TRBV19 with TRBJ1-5, with D hard to call. This CDR3 is 13 amino acids long. The V and J ends lost 6 bases and 9 bases respectively, with 15 bases between them. CDR1 LNHDA and CDR2 SQIVND come from the germline V gene (reference sequence). Drawing the rest from reference TRBV19 and TRBJ1-5, the complete variable domain is DGGITQSPKYLFRKEGQNVTLSCEQNLNHDAMYWYRQDPGQGLRLIYYSQIVNDFQKGDIAEGYSVSREKKESFPLTVTSAQKNPTAFYLCASSSIGPSPQHFGDGTRLSIL.